Below, 31 T cell receptor beta chains from the same sample are listed, as sequenced in a study of control samples from healthy donors and cancer patients. Here immunoSEQ multiplex PCR was the method, and the copy in TCRdb shows in-frame clones only, minus some. The profile shows more than 45,000 clones, about 91% of them singletons. The sample was PBMCs. The receptors were sampled from a man aged 25-45 years with colorectal cancer.

This chain links TRBV7-9 with TRBJ1-1; tentatively, D is TRBD1 (5 bases). Germline CDR1 SEHNR, CDR2 FQNEAQ (reference sequence). Trimming shortened V by 3 bases and J by 7 bases, and 9 bases separated the two germline ends. CDR3 length: 12 amino acids. CDR3 protein: CASSLGPSEAFF. The CDR3 nucleotides read TGTGCCAGCAGCTTGGGGCCCAGTGAAGCTTTCTTT.

The chain is built from TRBV3-1 (or the pseudogene TRBV3-2) and TRBJ2-1; 8 bases match TRBD2. J lost 1 base, V lost 0 bases, and 11 bases had no gene match. Germline assignment: CDR1 LGHDT and CDR2 YNNKEL (reference sequence). CDR3 length: 19 residues. CDR3 sequence: CASSQDVFTGGSSYNEQFF. CDR3 DNA sequence: TGTGCCAGCAGCCAAGATGTGTTTACGGGGGGGTCGTCCTACAATGAGCAGTTCTTC.

About this clone: The same CDR3 is also encoded by other DNA sequences in this sample. This chain joins TRBV29-1 and TRBJ2-1; D is perhaps TRBD1 (5 bases). The germline V gene has CDR1 SQVTM and CDR2 ANQGSEA. CDR3 length: 14 amino acids. The V gene lost 3 bases and the J gene lost 4 bases, with 13 bases spanning the gap. CDR3 coding DNA: TGCAGCGTTGAGGCTGAGACAGTGTACAATGAGCAGTTCTTC. Its protein is CSVEAETVYNEQFF.

The chain joins TRBV10-3 to TRBJ2-3, with TRBD2 matching 7 bases. V shed 0 bases and J 5 bases; nucleotides not matched to a gene: 8. Per germline, CDR1 ENHRY and CDR2 SYGVKD. The CDR3 has 16 residues. The CDR3 protein is CAISESSSGGIDTQYF. In DNA, the CDR3 is TGTGCCATCAGTGAGTCGTCTAGCGGTGGTATAGATACGCAGTATTTT.

The gene calls are TRBV9 and TRBJ2-3; 8 bases map to TRBD1. V shed 0 bases and J 3 bases; nucleotides not matched to a gene: 0. From germline, CDR1 is SGDLS and CDR2 YYNGEE. The CDR3 covers 14 residues. CDR3 DNA sequence: TGTGCCAGCAGCGTAGACAGGGGGACAGATACGCAGTATTTT. It translates to CASSVDRGTDTQYF.

This sequence joins TRBV15 and TRBJ2-1; 15 nucleotides line up with TRBD2. The CDR3 runs 21 residues. CDR1 is LNHNV, CDR2 YYDKDF, per germline (reference sequence). V gave up 2 bases and J gave up 7 bases; unmatched junction bases: 18. CDR3 in DNA: TGTGCCACCAGCAGAAGGCGTCAGGGAACCGGACTAGCGGGGGGGAGGAATGAGCAGTTCTTC. Protein sequence: CATSRRRQGTGLAGGRNEQFF.

The chain couples TRBV6-6 to TRBJ1-2; D gene unclear. The V and J ends lost 2 bases and 6 bases respectively, with 10 bases between them. This CDR3 has 13 amino acids. Germline V CDR1 and CDR2: MNHNY, SVGAGI (reference sequence). CDR3 residues: CASSYRKENGYTF. In DNA, the CDR3 is TGTGCCAGCAGTTACCGGAAGGAGAATGGCTACACCTTC.

The chain employs TRBV3-1 (or the pseudogene TRBV3-2) and TRBJ2-1; possible D gene TRBD2, 6 bases. Trimming cost V 0 bases and J 3 bases, with 18 bases left between them. Germline V gene sequence: CDR1 LGHDT, CDR2 YNNKEL (reference sequence). The CDR3 length is 18 residues. The CDR3, as DNA: TGTGCCAGCAGCCAAGATCGTACGCGGGGCCCCTTCTACAATGAGCAGTTCTTC. Translated: CASSQDRTRGPFYNEQFF.

The rearrangement uses TRBV5-1 and TRBJ1-2, with TRBD1 as a possible D gene (6 bases). V was clipped by 8 bases and J by 0 bases, with 8 bases between them. The CDR3 is 12 residues long. Germline CDR1 SGHRS, CDR2 YFSETQ. The CDR3 loop reads CASRTANYGYTF. The CDR3 bases are TGCGCCAGTCGGACAGCTAACTATGGCTACACCTTC.

The chain couples TRBV27 to TRBJ2-3, with a weak D call TRBD2 (6 bases). Germline V gene data show CDR1 as MNHEY and CDR2 as SMNVEV (reference sequence). The CDR3 has 13 residues. Trimming stripped 6 bases from V and 4 bases from J, with 11 bases between. The CDR3 here is CASSGTFADTQYF. Here the CDR3 DNA reads TGTGCCAGCAGCGGGACTTTTGCAGATACGCAGTATTTT.

The CDR3 DNA reads TGTGCCAGCAGCACCGATTGGGTGAACACTGAAGCTTTCTTT. Translated, it gives CASSTDWVNTEAFF. This chain joins TRBV7-9 and TRBJ1-1; the D is unclear. CDR3 length equals 14 residues. V lost 5 bases and J 0 bases, leaving 10 bases between the germline ends. The germline gives CDR1 SEHNR, CDR2 FQNEAQ (reference sequence).

The DNA for the CDR3 is TGCAGAGGGACAGGAGGCTACGAGCAGTACTTC. Its translation is CRGTGGYEQYF. V gene TRBV20-1 combines with J gene TRBJ2-7, with 8 positions matching TRBD1. Germline V lookup: CDR1 DFQATT, CDR2 SNEGSKA (reference sequence). CDR3 length: 11 amino acids.

The genes are TRBV6-2 or TRBV6-3 and TRBJ1-5, with D maybe TRBD1 (5 bases). V was pared by 2 bases and J by 0 bases, with 26 bases between. This CDR3 region has 21 residues. Germline lookup yields CDR1 MNHEY and CDR2 SVGEGT. Here the CDR3 DNA reads TGTGCCAGCAGTTACCCGCTTGAGGAGGGGAAAGGGATCCTTAGCAATCAGCCCCAGCATTTT. The encoded protein is CASSYPLEEGKGILSNQPQHF.

In this sample, this clone turned up once. V gene TRBV5-6 combines with J gene TRBJ2-7; the D is unclear. V was shortened by 6 bases and J by 6 bases, with 16 bases between the two germline ends. The CDR3 has 13 residues. Germline CDR1 reads SGHDT; CDR2 reads YYEEEE. The CDR3 region is CASTFGPLSEQYF. In nucleotides, the CDR3 is TGTGCCAGCACCTTCGGGCCGTTGAGCGAGCAGTACTTC.

This clone was observed a handful of times. The chain joins TRBV5-4 to TRBJ1-2; weak D call: TRBD1 (5 bases). Trimming removed 0 bases from V and 0 bases from J, with 9 bases in between. The CDR3 runs to 15 residues. Germline loops: CDR1 SGHNT, CDR2 YYREEE (reference sequence). The CDR3 region is CASSLGQRPNYGYTF. CDR3 DNA sequence: TGTGCCAGCAGCTTGGGACAGCGCCCTAACTATGGCTACACCTTC. Using reference TRBV5-4 and TRBJ1-2 for the parts outside the CDR3, the full variable domain is ETGVTQSPTHLIKTRGQQVTLRCSSQSGHNTVSWYQQALGQGPQFIFQYYREEENGRGNFPPRFSGLQFPNYSSELNVNALELDDSALYLCASSLGQRPNYGYTFGSGTRLTVV.

This clone was seen a single time. Other DNA sequences of this sample code for an identical CDR3. The J gene is TRBJ2-1, the V gene TRBV5-1; 9 nucleotides match TRBD2. This CDR3 has 17 amino acids. Germline lookup yields CDR1 SGHRS and CDR2 YFSETQ. V was pared by 0 bases and J by 5 bases, with 9 bases of the junction left unmatched. CDR3 in amino acids: CASSLAIRAGGHNEQFF. CDR3 bases: TGCGCCAGCAGCTTGGCCATTCGGGCGGGGGGGCACAATGAGCAGTTCTTC.

The V and J genes are TRBV12-3 or TRBV12-4 and TRBJ2-1; D call uncertain. This CDR3 is 12 amino acids long. V lost 5 bases, J lost 10 bases, and 12 bases lay in between. CDR3 region: CASSLIFGEQFF. The CDR3 DNA reads TGTGCCAGCAGTCTTATCTTTGGGGAGCAGTTCTTC.

V and J are TRBV11-2 and TRBJ2-5, with D hard to call. V was clipped by 5 bases and J by 2 bases, with 12 bases between them. CDR3 length equals 14 residues. CDR1 SGHAT and CDR2 FQNNGV come from the germline V gene. Here the CDR3 reads CASSQLGTQETQYF. The CDR3 coding sequence is TGTGCCAGCAGCCAACTCGGAACACAAGAGACCCAGTACTTC.

V usage is TRBV9 and J usage is TRBJ1-1; 7 bases are a match to TRBD1. The CDR3 is made up of 15 amino acids. Looked up from germline, CDR1 is SGDLS and CDR2 is YYNGEE. J lost 8 bases, V lost 4 bases, and 14 bases had no gene match. CDR3: CASSSQGVGGSEAFF. CDR3 DNA sequence: TGTGCCAGCAGCTCTCAGGGGGTGGGAGGGTCGGAAGCTTTCTTT.

V gene TRBV6-2 or TRBV6-3 combines with J gene TRBJ1-5; no clear D. The CDR3 consists of 12 residues. Trimming removed 6 bases at V and 0 bases at J, with 3 bases between. Germline CDR1 reads MNHEY; CDR2 reads SVGEGT. The CDR3 reads CASSRSNQPQHF. The CDR3 bases are TGTGCCAGCAGCCGTAGCAATCAGCCCCAGCATTTT.

The rearrangement uses TRBV19 and TRBJ1-4, with a weak D call TRBD1 (5 bases). CDR1 and CDR2 (germline): LNHDA, SQIVND (reference sequence). The V gene lost 5 bases and the J gene lost 5 bases, with 18 bases spanning the gap. CDR3 length: 16 residues. CDR3 region: CASSGRASRGNEKLFF. CDR3 bases: TGTGCCAGTAGTGGGAGAGCTTCTAGGGGAAATGAAAAACTGTTTTTT.

The V and J genes are TRBV6-1 and TRBJ2-3, with a weak D call TRBD2 (5 bases). V was clipped by 0 bases and J by 3 bases, with 13 bases between them. Germline CDR1 is MNHNS and CDR2 is SASEGT. There are 16 residues in the CDR3. The CDR3 sequence is CASSEARGMGTDTQYF. The CDR3 bases are TGTGCCAGCAGTGAAGCTAGAGGGATGGGGACAGATACGCAGTATTTT.

The CDR3 protein is CASSLGQESGLYSNQPQHF. The CDR3 DNA sequence: TGTGCCAGCAGCTTGGGACAGGAATCTGGGCTTTATAGCAATCAGCCCCAGCATTTT. This sequence joins TRBV5-8 and TRBJ1-5; maybe TRBD1 (6 bases). The CDR3 extends over 19 amino acids. V was pared by 0 bases and J by 0 bases, with 19 bases between. The germline gives CDR1 SGHTS, CDR2 YDEGEE.

The V gene is TRBV19, the J gene TRBJ1-4, with TRBD1 identical over 8 bases. V gave up 6 bases and J gave up 3 bases; unmatched junction bases: 6. From germline, CDR1 is LNHDA and CDR2 SQIVND (reference sequence). The CDR3 consists of 15 residues. The DNA of the CDR3 is TGTGCCAGTAGGGACAGGGCTGGGGCTAATGAAAAACTGTTTTTT. Protein: CASRDRAGANEKLFF. Supplemented by reference TRBV19 and TRBJ1-4, the full variable domain reads DGGITQSPKYLFRKEGQNVTLSCEQNLNHDAMYWYRQDPGQGLRLIYYSQIVNDFQKGDIAEGYSVSREKKESFPLTVTSAQKNPTAFYLCASRDRAGANEKLFFGSGTQLSVL.

CDR3 sequence: CASSSDRGRFHGYTF. For the CDR3, the DNA is TGTGCCAGCAGCTCCGACAGGGGGCGCTTTCATGGCTACACCTTC. The V and J genes are TRBV7-2 and TRBJ1-2, with 10 bases identical to TRBD1. Trimming cost V 4 bases and J 6 bases; bases outside gene matches: 8. Germline V CDR1 and CDR2: SGHTA, FQGNSA. The CDR3 sequence is 15 residues long. Looking up the rest from reference TRBV7-2 and TRBJ1-2 gives the full variable domain: GAGVSQSPSNKVTEKGKDVELRCDPISGHTALYWYRQSLGQGLEFLIYFQGNSAPDKSGLPSDRFSAERTGGSVSTLTIQRTQQEDSAVYLCASSSDRGRFHGYTFGSGTRLTVV.

J is TRBJ1-5 and V is TRBV19; D may be TRBD1 (6 bases). The V gene lost 7 bases and the J gene lost 0 bases, with 16 bases spanning the gap. CDR1 and CDR2 from the germline V gene are LNHDA and SQIVND (reference sequence). The length of the CDR3 is 16 residues. The CDR3 sequence: CASTQGPYYSNQPQHF. The CDR3 DNA follows: TGTGCCAGTACTCAGGGGCCTTACTATAGCAATCAGCCCCAGCATTTT.

V is TRBV7-2 and J is TRBJ1-5; D gene uncertain. CDR1 and CDR2 (germline): SGHTA, FQGNSA. V was pared by 1 base and J by 0 bases, with 19 bases between. CDR3 length equals 19 residues. CDR3 residues: CASSLEVGGRSYSNQPQHF. CDR3 coding DNA: TGTGCCAGCAGCTTAGAAGTTGGAGGGCGCTCATATAGCAATCAGCCCCAGCATTTT.

The V and J genes are TRBV18 and TRBJ1-1; D call uncertain. There are 14 residues in the CDR3. V was pared by 3 bases and J by 0 bases, with 8 bases between. The germline V gene encodes CDR1 KGHSH and CDR2 LQKENI. The chain's CDR3 is CASSPSQVNTEAFF. In DNA form, the CDR3 reads TGTGCCAGCTCACCGTCGCAGGTGAACACTGAAGCTTTCTTT.

Worth noting for this clone: An end of the junction does not agree with germline; a read error may underlie this. The chain couples TRBV25-1 to TRBJ1-2; 11 nucleotides align to TRBD1. Germline CDR1 MGHDK, CDR2 SYGVNS. The length of the CDR3 is 12 residues. The CDR3 DNA follows: TGTGCCAGCTCCCTCGGACAGGGGGCCATTTATTTC. Amino acid sequence: CASSLGQGAIYF.

The chain carries TRBV10-2 and TRBJ2-5; 13 bases align to TRBD2. V was pared by 7 bases and J by 5 bases, with 7 bases of the junction left unmatched. CDR3 length equals 15 residues. CDR1 and CDR2 (germline): WSHSY, SAAADI. The CDR3 DNA is TGCGCCAGCACACTAGCGGGGGGGATGGGTGAGACCCAGTACTTC. This translates into CASTLAGGMGETQYF.

Notes on this clone: The same CDR3 arises from other DNA sequences in this sample as well. This chain uses TRBV11-2 with TRBJ1-1, with D uncertain. Germline V gives CDR1 SGHAT, CDR2 FQNNGV. V was pared by 1 base and J by 1 base, with 7 bases between. The CDR3 sequence is 14 residues long. CDR3 protein: CASSLVGGNTEAFF. The CDR3 DNA sequence: TGTGCCAGCAGCTTAGTAGGAGGGAACACTGAAGCTTTCTTT.